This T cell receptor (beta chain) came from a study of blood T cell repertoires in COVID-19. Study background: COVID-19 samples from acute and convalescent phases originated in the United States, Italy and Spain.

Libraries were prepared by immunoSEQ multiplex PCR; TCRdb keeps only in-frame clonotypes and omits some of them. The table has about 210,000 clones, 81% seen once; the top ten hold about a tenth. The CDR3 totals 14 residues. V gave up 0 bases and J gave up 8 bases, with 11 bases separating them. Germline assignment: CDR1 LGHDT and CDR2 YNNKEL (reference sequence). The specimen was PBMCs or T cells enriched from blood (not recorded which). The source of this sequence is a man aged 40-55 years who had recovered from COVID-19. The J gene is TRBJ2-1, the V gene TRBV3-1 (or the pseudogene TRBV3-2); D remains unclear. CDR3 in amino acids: CASSQDSFGYEQFF. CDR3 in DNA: TGTGCCAGCAGCCAAGATTCATTTGGCTATGAGCAGTTCTTC.